The 23 T cell receptor beta chains given below trace back to one sample, sequenced in a study of Ad26.COV2.S vaccination and SARS-CoV-2 variants. Clones were read by immunoSEQ multiplex PCR, and TCRdb kept only the in-frame ones, dropping some. The sample contains 300,000 to 350,000 clones, roughly nine tenths of which appear only once. Treatment described: roughly 18 received Ad26.COV2.S at low or high dose, single or two shots; about 5 received placebo; per-sample allocation not given. Each sample was drawn 63 days after the first injection (of vaccine or placebo). This specimen consisted of peripheral blood, obtained in a trial of Ad26.COV2.S vaccine versus placebo. These receptors were obtained from a person between 18 and 59 years old who received the Ad26.COV2.S COVID-19 vaccine or a placebo.

This clone was seen a single time. V gene TRBV30 combines with J gene TRBJ1-1; tentatively, D is TRBD1 (5 bases). Germline CDR1 GTSNPN, CDR2 SVGIG (reference sequence). V shed 7 bases and J shed 0 bases, with 9 bases lying between them. This CDR3 has 12 residues. CDR3 amino acids: CALTDLNTEAFF. CDR3 bases: TGTGCCTTGACAGACTTGAACACTGAAGCTTTCTTT.

The chain joins TRBV2 to TRBJ2-5; D perhaps matches TRBD1 (6 bases). The CDR3 has 13 residues. Germline assignment: CDR1 SNHLY and CDR2 FYNNEI. Trimming left V 10 bases short and J 4 bases short, with 16 bases between. The CDR3 region is CATIGGQSETQYF. In nucleotides, the CDR3 is TGTGCCACTATCGGTGGACAGTCAGAGACCCAGTACTTC. Complete variable domain (other parts from reference TRBV2 and TRBJ2-5): EPEVTQTPSHQVTQMGQEVILRCVPISNHLYFYWYRQILGQKVEFLVSFYNNEISEKSEIFDDQFSVERPDGSNFTLKIRSTKLEDSAMYFCATIGGQSETQYFGPGTRLLVL.

Only one count was recorded for this clone. The V and J genes are TRBV7-2 and TRBJ2-7; maybe TRBD1 (7 bases). Germline values: CDR1 SGHTA, CDR2 FQGNSA. V dropped 7 bases and J dropped 5 bases, with 18 bases sitting between them. The CDR3 spans 14 residues. For the CDR3, the DNA is TGTGCCAGCACCAAACCAGGGGGGCACAACGAGCAGTACTTC. This gives the protein CASTKPGGHNEQYF.

This sequence joins TRBV6-6 and TRBJ2-3, with 7 bases matching TRBD1. CDR3 length equals 15 residues. V lost 8 bases, J lost 0 bases, and 8 bases stayed unmatched. CDR1 and CDR2 (germline): MNHNY, SVGAGI (reference sequence). This CDR3 is CASRSTGYSTDTQYF. DNA for the CDR3: TGTGCCAGCCGATCGACAGGGTATAGCACAGATACGCAGTATTTT.

This clone was counted once. This rearrangement joins TRBV11-3 to TRBJ2-5, with D tentatively TRBD1 or TRBD2 (6 bases each). The CDR3 has 12 residues. Trimming removed 6 bases from V and 5 bases from J, with 10 bases in between. From germline, CDR1 is SGHNT and CDR2 YENEEA. CDR3 nucleotides: TGTGCCAGCAGTAGGGGGGAGGAGACCCAGTACTTC. It encodes CASSRGEETQYF. The complete variable domain, with remaining parts taken from reference TRBV11-3 and TRBJ2-5, reads EAGVVQSPRYKIIEKKQPVAFWCNPISGHNTLYWYLQNLGQGPELLIRYENEEAVDDSQLPKDRFSAERLKGVDSTLKIQPAELGDSAVYLCASSRGEETQYFGPGTRLLVL.

V is TRBV4-3 and J is TRBJ2-7; 8 positions match TRBD2. The CDR3 runs 16 residues. CDR1 is LGHNA and CDR2 is YSLEER in the germline V gene. Trimming took 0 bases from V and 4 from J; bases not matched to a gene: 8. CDR3 region: CASSQDPSGRAYEQYF. CDR3 nucleotides: TGCGCCAGCAGCCAAGATCCCAGCGGGAGAGCTTACGAGCAGTACTTC.

The rearrangement uses TRBV7-3 and TRBJ1-1; 9 bases are shared with TRBD1. The germline V gene encodes CDR1 SGHTA and CDR2 FQGTGA. Losses at the gene ends were 6 bases for V and 7 bases for J; bases not matched to a gene: 12. This CDR3 contains 15 residues. The DNA of the CDR3 is TGTGCCAGCAGACCTCCTACAGGGGGCCTGAGTGAAGCTTTCTTT. As protein: CASRPPTGGLSEAFF.

This clone has just one count. The genes are TRBV3-1 (or the pseudogene TRBV3-2) and TRBJ2-7; D possibly matches TRBD1 or TRBD2 (6 bases each). Germline CDR1 and CDR2: LGHDT and YNNKEL (reference sequence). CDR3 size: 14 residues. V was pared by 0 bases and J by 2 bases, with 8 bases between. The CDR3 DNA is TGTGCCAGCAGCCAAGACGGGGGCGCCTACGAGCAGTACTTC. Protein product: CASSQDGGAYEQYF.

The V call is TRBV28, the J call TRBJ1-2; D perhaps matches TRBD1 (5 bases). Looked up from germline, CDR1 is MDHEN and CDR2 is SYDVKM. The germline V and J ends were trimmed by 5 bases and 7 bases, with 17 bases remaining between them. The CDR3 has 14 residues. The CDR3 spells CASSQGRVLFGYTF. Here the CDR3 DNA reads TGTGCCAGCAGTCAGGGCCGGGTACTATTTGGCTACACCTTC.

To note about this clone: Other DNA sequences in the sample encode the same CDR3. J is TRBJ1-1 and V is TRBV7-9, with a tentative D call TRBD1 (6 bases). The germline gives CDR1 SEHNR, CDR2 FQNEAQ (reference sequence). The ends were cut back, 8 bases at V and 1 base at J, with 8 bases in the middle. The CDR3 is 12 residues long. The DNA for the CDR3 is TGTGCCAGCTCGGGGGCGAACACTGAAGCTTTCTTT. Encoded protein: CASSGANTEAFF.

This sequence joins TRBV3-1 (or the pseudogene TRBV3-2) and TRBJ1-5, with 7 bases aligning to TRBD1. The CDR3 extends over 14 amino acids. V lost 3 bases and J lost 7; bases outside the gene matches: 6. Germline CDR1 is LGHDT and CDR2 is YNNKEL (reference sequence). DNA of the CDR3: TGTGCCAGCAGCCAGACCAGGGGGATGCAGCCCCAGCATTTT. This sequence encodes CASSQTRGMQPQHF.

The chain has TRBV7-9 and TRBJ1-2; D unresolved. The CDR3 totals 14 residues. Trimming removed 4 bases from V and 3 bases from J, with 12 bases in between. The germline V gene has CDR1 SEHNR and CDR2 FQNEAQ (reference sequence). The CDR3 region has the DNA TGTGCCAGCAGCTCCCTCGACGGTGACTATGGCTACACCTTC. It codes for CASSSLDGDYGYTF.

The V call is TRBV11-3, the J call TRBJ2-7; 8 bases align to TRBD2. This CDR3 contains 14 residues. The germline V gene encodes CDR1 SGHNT and CDR2 YENEEA. The junction had 4 bases not matched to a gene; V was cut back by 0 bases and J by 6 bases. Here the CDR3 reads CASSLDQRGSEQYF. The DNA for the CDR3 is TGTGCCAGCAGCTTAGACCAGCGGGGGAGCGAGCAGTACTTC.

This chain connects TRBV19 to TRBJ1-2; 7 bases map to TRBD1. Germline CDR1 is LNHDA and CDR2 is SQIVND (reference sequence). The V segment lost 9 bases and the J segment 4 bases; nucleotides outside the gene matches: 14. The CDR3 totals 15 residues. This chain's CDR3 is CASRKPAGQSYGYTF. The CDR3 nucleotides read TGTGCCAGCCGAAAACCCGCGGGACAGAGCTATGGCTACACCTTC.

This chain joins TRBV7-2 and TRBJ2-3; 8 bases line up with TRBD1. CDR1 and CDR2 (germline): SGHTA, FQGNSA. CDR3 size: 16 residues. The trim removed 0 bases at V and 6 bases at J, leaving 8 bases unmatched. The CDR3 coding sequence is TGTGCCAGCAGCTTAGCCACAGGGGGGAGGAGGGATACGCAGTATTTT. Its translation: CASSLATGGRRDTQYF.

The rearrangement joins TRBV7-9 to TRBJ2-7; 12 bases line up with TRBD1. Germline V gives CDR1 SEHNR, CDR2 FQNEAQ (reference sequence). J gave up 0 bases and V 3 bases, and 3 bases lay outside the gene matches. CDR3 length: 16 residues. The CDR3 DNA follows: TGTGCCAGCAGCTTGGGACAGGGGGCGAGCTCCTACGAGCAGTACTTC. Encoded protein: CASSLGQGASSYEQYF.

The chain is built from TRBV7-6 and TRBJ2-2; a possible D gene is TRBD1 (6 bases). In germline, CDR1 is SGHVS, CDR2 FNYEAQ. V shed 0 bases and J shed 0 bases, with 8 bases lying between them. CDR3 length equals 16 residues. CDR3 nucleotides: TGTGCCAGCAGCTTAGCCGGGACACCGAACACCGGGGAGCTGTTTTTT. Translation gives CASSLAGTPNTGELFF.

V gene TRBV30 combines with J gene TRBJ1-1, with TRBD1 identical over 7 bases. V was pared by 7 bases and J by 8 bases, with 13 bases of the junction left unmatched. The CDR3 totals 13 residues. From germline, CDR1 is GTSNPN and CDR2 SVGIG (reference sequence). The CDR3 DNA reads TGTGCCTCGGGGACAGACAGTGGCATAGAAGCTTTCTTT. Protein sequence: CASGTDSGIEAFF.

This rearrangement joins TRBV11-2 to TRBJ1-2; D remains unclear. The V end lost 5 bases, the J end lost 4 bases, and 17 bases lay between the germline ends. Looked up from germline, CDR1 is SGHAT and CDR2 is FQNNGV. This CDR3 is built from 15 residues. The CDR3 DNA is TGTGCCAGCAGCCCCAAGGGCCTATGGGGCTATGGCTACACCTTC. Its protein product is CASSPKGLWGYGYTF.

This chain uses TRBV3-1 (or the pseudogene TRBV3-2) with TRBJ2-7; D gene unclear. The CDR3 is made up of 13 amino acids. V was clipped by 5 bases and J by 6 bases, with 14 bases between them. Germline V gene sequence: CDR1 LGHDT, CDR2 YNNKEL (reference sequence). Written as DNA, the CDR3 is TGTGCCAGCAGCAACGTGGGCGGTCCCGAGCAGTACTTC. Its translation: CASSNVGGPEQYF.

This clone showed up just once. This chain links TRBV27 with TRBJ2-4; D possibly matches TRBD1 or TRBD2 (5 bases each). The CDR3 sequence is 13 residues long. Trimming cost V 8 bases and J 7 bases, with 15 bases left between them. Germline CDR1 and CDR2: MNHEY and SMNVEV (reference sequence). This CDR3 reads CASATGAVNIQYF. CDR3 DNA: TGTGCCAGCGCCACCGGGGCAGTTAACATTCAGTACTTC.

The rearrangement joins TRBV3-1 (or the pseudogene TRBV3-2) to TRBJ2-3, with TRBD2 matching 10 bases. The trim removed 4 bases at V and 0 bases at J, leaving 13 bases unmatched. The CDR3 sequence is 19 residues long. Germline lookup yields CDR1 LGHDT and CDR2 YNNKEL (reference sequence). This chain's CDR3 is CASSRAGASGGPSTDTQYF. The CDR3, as DNA: TGTGCCAGCAGCCGCGCCGGGGCTAGCGGGGGCCCCAGCACAGATACGCAGTATTTT.

V gene TRBV11-2 combines with J gene TRBJ2-4, with TRBD2 matching 8 bases. This CDR3 spans 14 amino acids. The germline gives CDR1 SGHAT, CDR2 FQNNGV. Trimming cost V 0 bases and J 9 bases; bases outside gene matches: 4. The CDR3 reads CASSLEGTSSIQYF. CDR3 nucleotides: TGTGCCAGCAGCTTAGAAGGGACTAGTTCCATTCAGTACTTC.